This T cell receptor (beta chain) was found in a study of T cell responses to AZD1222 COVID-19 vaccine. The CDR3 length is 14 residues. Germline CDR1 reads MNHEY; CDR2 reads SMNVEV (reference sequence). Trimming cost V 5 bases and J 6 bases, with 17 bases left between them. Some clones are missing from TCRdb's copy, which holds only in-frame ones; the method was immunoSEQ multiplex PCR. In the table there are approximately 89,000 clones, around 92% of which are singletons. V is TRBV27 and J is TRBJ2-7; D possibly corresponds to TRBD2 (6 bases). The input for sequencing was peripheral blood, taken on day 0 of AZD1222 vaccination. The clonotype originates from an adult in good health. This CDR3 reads CASSLGSRSTEQYF. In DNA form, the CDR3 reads TGTGCCAGCAGTCTCGGGAGCAGATCCACCGAGCAGTACTTC.